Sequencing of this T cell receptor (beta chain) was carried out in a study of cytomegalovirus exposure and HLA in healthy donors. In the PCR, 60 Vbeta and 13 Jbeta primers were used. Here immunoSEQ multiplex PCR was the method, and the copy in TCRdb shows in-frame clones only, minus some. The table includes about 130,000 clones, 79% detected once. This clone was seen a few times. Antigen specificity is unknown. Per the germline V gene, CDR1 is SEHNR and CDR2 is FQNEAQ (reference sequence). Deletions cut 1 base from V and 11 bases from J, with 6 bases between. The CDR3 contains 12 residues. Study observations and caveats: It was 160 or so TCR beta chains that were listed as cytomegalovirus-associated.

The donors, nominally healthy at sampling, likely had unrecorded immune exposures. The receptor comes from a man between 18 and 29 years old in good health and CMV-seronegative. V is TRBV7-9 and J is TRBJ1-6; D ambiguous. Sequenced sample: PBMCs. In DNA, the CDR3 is TGTGCCAGCAGCTTAGTAGTCCCACCCCTCCACTTT. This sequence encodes CASSLVVPPLHF.